Listed below are T cell receptor beta chains from one sample, sequenced in a study of blood T cell repertoires in COVID-19. Measured with immunoSEQ multiplex PCR; TCRdb has only the in-frame clones, and not every one. Among over 100,000 clones, 65% to 90% were seen once, and the ten largest hold roughly 8.2%. Sample: peripheral blood. These receptors originate from a woman older than 75 with active or convalescent COVID-19. Both conserved end residues are part of each CDR3. Each record gives: J gene, V gene, D gene, clone size, CDR3 protein, CDR3 DNA. The D gene is left open where the match is weak. Expanded clones get a size class; other rows say once, few or many, or leave the size out.

J gene: TRBJ1-5
V gene: TRBV30
D gene: -
clone size: -
CDR3 protein: CAWRSQGYSNQPQHF
CDR3 DNA: TGTGCCTGGAGGTCCCAGGGCTATAGCAATCAGCCCCAGCATTTT

J gene: TRBJ2-1
V gene: TRBV5-6
D gene: -
clone size: once
CDR3 protein: CASSKDRIEQFF
CDR3 DNA: TGTGCCAGCAGCAAAGACAGAATTGAGCAGTTCTTC

J gene: TRBJ1-2
V gene: TRBV18
D gene: TRBD1
clone size: -
CDR3 protein: CASSRTGGAEGYTF
CDR3 DNA: TGTGCCAGCTCACGGACAGGGGGCGCGGAGGGCTACACCTTC

J gene: TRBJ2-1
V gene: TRBV5-6
D gene: -
clone size: -
CDR3 protein: CASSYRFSNEQFF
CDR3 DNA: TGTGCCAGCAGCTACCGTTTTAGCAATGAGCAGTTCTTC

J gene: TRBJ2-7
V gene: TRBV7-3
D gene: -
clone size: -
CDR3 protein: CASSLTGAGYEQYF
CDR3 DNA: TGTGCCAGCAGCTTAACTGGGGCAGGTTACGAGCAGTACTTC

J gene: TRBJ2-1
V gene: TRBV4-2
D gene: TRBD1
clone size: few
CDR3 protein: CASSYYRGDNEQFF
CDR3 DNA: TGTGCCAGCAGCTATTACAGGGGGGACAATGAGCAGTTCTTC

J gene: TRBJ2-5
V gene: TRBV4-2
D gene: -
clone size: once
CDR3 protein: CASSQATGAKETQYF
CDR3 DNA: TGTGCCAGCAGCCAGGCTACTGGGGCGAAGGAGACCCAGTACTTC